This T cell receptor (beta chain) was obtained from a study of OX40 agonist ivuxolimab in advanced cancers. Findings of the study overall: It was not determined which antigens were specifically recognized by the peripheral T cells that had undergone clonal expansion.

Data came from immunoSEQ multiplex PCR; TCRdb stores just in-frame clones and leaves some out. The data hold around 69,000 clones, with around 87% observed a single time. The CDR3 runs to 16 residues. Germline V gives CDR1 MNHEY, CDR2 SMNVEV (reference sequence). V shed 4 bases, J shed 3 bases, and the junction held 10 bases outside the gene matches. Details on this clone: What it binds is unknown.

V usage is TRBV27 and J usage is TRBJ2-7; 9 nucleotides line up with TRBD1. This TCR came from an adult with an advanced solid tumor such as melanoma, head and neck, liver or kidney cancer. The sample in question was CD4+ or CD8+ T cells sorted from blood, obtained in a trial of the OX40 agonist ivuxolimab. CDR3 residues: CASSSNTGTGFYEQYV. CDR3 sequence (DNA): TGTGCCAGCAGTTCGAACACAGGGACAGGGTTCTACGAGCAGTACGTC.